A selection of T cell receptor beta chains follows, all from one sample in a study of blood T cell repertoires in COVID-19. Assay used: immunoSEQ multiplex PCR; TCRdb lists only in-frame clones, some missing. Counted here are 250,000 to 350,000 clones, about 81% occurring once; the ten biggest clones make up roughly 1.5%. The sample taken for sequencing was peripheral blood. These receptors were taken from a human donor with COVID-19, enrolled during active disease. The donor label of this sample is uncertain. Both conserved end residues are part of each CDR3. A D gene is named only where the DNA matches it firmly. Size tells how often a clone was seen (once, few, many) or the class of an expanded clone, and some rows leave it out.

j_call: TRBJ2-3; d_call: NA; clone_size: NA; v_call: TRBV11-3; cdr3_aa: CASSLRQGSADTQYF; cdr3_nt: TGTGCCAGCAGCTTACGCCAGGGGAGCGCAGATACGCAGTATTTT
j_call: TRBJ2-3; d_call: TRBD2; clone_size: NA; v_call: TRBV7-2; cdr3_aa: CASSPSGGFDTQYF; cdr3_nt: TGTGCCAGCAGTCCCTCGGGGGGGTTCGATACGCAGTATTTT
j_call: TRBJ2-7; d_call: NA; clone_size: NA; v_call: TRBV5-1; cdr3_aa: CASSAAVVRASSYEQYF; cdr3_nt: TGCGCCAGCAGCGCCGCTGTTGTGCGGGCGAGCTCCTACGAGCAGTACTTC
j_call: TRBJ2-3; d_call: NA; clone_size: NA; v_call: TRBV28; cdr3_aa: CAGQGSTDAQYF; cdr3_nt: TGTGCCGGGCAGGGTAGCACAGATGCGCAGTATTTT
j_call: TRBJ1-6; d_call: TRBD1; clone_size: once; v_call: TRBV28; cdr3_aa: CASRTGTENSPLHF; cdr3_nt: TGTGCCAGCAGGACCGGGACAGAAAATTCACCCCTCCACTTT
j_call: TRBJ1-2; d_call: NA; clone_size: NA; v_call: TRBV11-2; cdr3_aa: CASSRGLDYGYTF; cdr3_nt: TGTGCCAGCAGCCGGGGGTTGGACTATGGCTACACCTTC
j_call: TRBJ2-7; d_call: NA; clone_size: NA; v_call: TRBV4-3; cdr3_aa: CASSQERRSSYEQYF; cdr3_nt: TGCGCCAGCAGCCAAGAACGGCGGTCATCCTACGAGCAGTACTTC
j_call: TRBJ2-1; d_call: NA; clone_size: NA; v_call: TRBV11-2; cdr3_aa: CASRASGDEQFF; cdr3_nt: TGTGCCAGCAGAGCGTCTGGCGATGAGCAGTTCTTC
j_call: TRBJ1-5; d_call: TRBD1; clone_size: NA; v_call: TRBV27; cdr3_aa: CASSWTGGSNQPQHF; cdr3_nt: TGTGCCAGCAGTTGGACAGGGGGCAGCAATCAGCCCCAGCATTTT
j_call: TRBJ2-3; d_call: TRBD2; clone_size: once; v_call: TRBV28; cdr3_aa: CASSSSLGLAGGPGGTDTQYF; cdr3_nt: TGTGCCAGCAGTTCGTCCCTAGGACTAGCGGGAGGGCCGGGTGGCACAGATACGCAGTATTTT
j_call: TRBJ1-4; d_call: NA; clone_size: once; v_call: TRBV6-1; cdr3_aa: CASSEYGASRSEKLFF; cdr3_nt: TGTGCCAGCAGTGAATACGGAGCTTCTCGGTCTGAAAAACTGTTTTTT
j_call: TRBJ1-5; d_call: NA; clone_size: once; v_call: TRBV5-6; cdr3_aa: CASSRTGNQPQHF; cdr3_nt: TGTGCCAGCAGCCGGACAGGCAATCAGCCCCAGCATTTT
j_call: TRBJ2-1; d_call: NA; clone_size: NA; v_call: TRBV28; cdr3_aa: CASSLGGNYNEQFF; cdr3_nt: TGTGCCAGCAGTTTAGGCGGGAACTACAATGAGCAGTTCTTC
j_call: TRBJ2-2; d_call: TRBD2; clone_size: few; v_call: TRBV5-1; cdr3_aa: CASSPGLAQGTGELFF; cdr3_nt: TGCGCCAGCAGCCCTGGACTAGCACAGGGCACCGGGGAGCTGTTTTTT
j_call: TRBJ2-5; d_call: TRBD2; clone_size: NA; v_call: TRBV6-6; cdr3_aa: CASSLRTSGYQETQYF; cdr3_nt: TGTGCCAGCAGTCTTCGGACTAGCGGGTATCAAGAGACCCAGTACTTC
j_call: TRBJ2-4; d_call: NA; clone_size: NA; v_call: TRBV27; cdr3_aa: CASSSPGEYKNIQYF; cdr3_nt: TGTGCCAGCAGTTCTCCCGGGGAATACAAAAACATTCAGTACTTC
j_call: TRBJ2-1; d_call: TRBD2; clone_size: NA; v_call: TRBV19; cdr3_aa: CASRSGLADEQFF; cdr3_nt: TGTGCCAGTAGGAGCGGACTAGCCGATGAGCAGTTCTTC
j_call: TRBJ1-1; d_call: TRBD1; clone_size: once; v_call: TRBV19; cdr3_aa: CASSPIGDRGNTEAFF; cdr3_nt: TGTGCCAGTAGTCCAATCGGGGACAGGGGGAACACTGAAGCTTTCTTT
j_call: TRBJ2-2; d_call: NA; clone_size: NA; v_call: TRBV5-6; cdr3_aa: CASSLGPNSGPGELFF; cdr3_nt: TGTGCCAGCAGCTTGGGACCCAATTCGGGTCCCGGGGAGCTGTTTTTT
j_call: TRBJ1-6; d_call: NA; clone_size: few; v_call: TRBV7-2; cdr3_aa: CASSITPGQENSPLHF; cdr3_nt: TGTGCCAGCAGCATAACCCCGGGACAAGAAAATTCACCCCTCCACTTT
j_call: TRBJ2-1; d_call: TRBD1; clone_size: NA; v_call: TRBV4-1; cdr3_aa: CASSLRTGYNEQFF; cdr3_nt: TGCGCCAGCAGCCTCCGGACAGGGTACAATGAGCAGTTCTTC
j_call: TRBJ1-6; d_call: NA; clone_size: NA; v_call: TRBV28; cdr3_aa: CASRSNSPLHF; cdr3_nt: TGTGCCAGCAGGTCTAACTCACCCCTCCACTTT
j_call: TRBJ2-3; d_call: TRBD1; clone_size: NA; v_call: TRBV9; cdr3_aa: CASSVPTGPTDTQYF; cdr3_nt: TGTGCCAGCAGCGTTCCGACAGGGCCCACAGATACGCAGTATTTT
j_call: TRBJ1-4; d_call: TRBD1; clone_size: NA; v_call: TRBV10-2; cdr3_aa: CASSENRGNEKLFF; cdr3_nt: TGCGCCAGCAGTGAAAACAGGGGAAATGAAAAACTGTTTTTT
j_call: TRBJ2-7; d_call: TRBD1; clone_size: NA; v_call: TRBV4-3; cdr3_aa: CASSQDRQGAVEQYF; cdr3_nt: TGCGCCAGCAGCCAAGATCGGCAGGGGGCAGTCGAGCAGTACTTC
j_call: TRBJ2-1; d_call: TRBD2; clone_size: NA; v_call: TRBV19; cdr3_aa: CASSIRTSGRSAEQFF; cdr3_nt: TGTGCCAGTAGTATACGGACTAGCGGGAGGTCGGCGGAGCAGTTCTTC
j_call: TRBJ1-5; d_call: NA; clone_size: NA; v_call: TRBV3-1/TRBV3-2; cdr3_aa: CASSQDRVGGQPQHF; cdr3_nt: TGTGCCAGCAGCCAAGATAGGGTGGGGGGTCAGCCCCAGCATTTT
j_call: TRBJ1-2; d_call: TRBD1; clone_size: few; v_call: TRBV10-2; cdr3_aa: CASSELKGGAVNIGGYTF; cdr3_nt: TGCGCCAGCAGTGAGTTGAAAGGGGGCGCGGTAAATATAGGTGGCTACACCTTC
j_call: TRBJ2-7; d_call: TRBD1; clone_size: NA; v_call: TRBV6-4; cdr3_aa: CASSDSPTGSSYEQYF; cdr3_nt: TGTGCCAGCAGTGACTCGCCGACAGGGAGCTCCTACGAGCAGTACTTC
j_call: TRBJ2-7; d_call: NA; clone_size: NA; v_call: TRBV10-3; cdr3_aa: CAIMSSGGEQYF; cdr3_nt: TGTGCCATCATGAGCTCAGGGGGGGAGCAGTACTTC
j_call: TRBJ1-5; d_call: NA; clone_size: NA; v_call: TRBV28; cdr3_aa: CASSTGRRVFNQPQHF; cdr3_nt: TGTGCCAGCAGTACCGGGAGGAGGGTTTTCAATCAGCCCCAGCATTTT
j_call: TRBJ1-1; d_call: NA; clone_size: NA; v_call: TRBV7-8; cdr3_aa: CASSRGRNTEAFF; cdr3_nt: TGTGCCAGCAGCCGCGGGAGGAACACTGAAGCTTTCTTT
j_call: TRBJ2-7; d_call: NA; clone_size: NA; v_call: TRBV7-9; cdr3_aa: CASNKVGGPYEQYF; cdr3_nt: TGTGCCAGCAACAAAGTGGGAGGACCCTACGAGCAGTACTTC
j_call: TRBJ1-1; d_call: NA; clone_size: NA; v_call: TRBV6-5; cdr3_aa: CASSLRQDNTEAFF; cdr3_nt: TGTGCCAGCAGCCTCCGACAGGACAACACTGAAGCTTTCTTT
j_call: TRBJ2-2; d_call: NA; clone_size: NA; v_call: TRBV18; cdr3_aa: CASSTGGSNTGELFF; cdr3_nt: TGTGCCAGCTCAACGGGGGGCTCTAACACCGGGGAGCTGTTTTTT
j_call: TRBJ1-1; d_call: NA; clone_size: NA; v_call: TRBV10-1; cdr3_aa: CASPGGRRENTEAFF; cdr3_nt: TGCGCCAGCCCGGGGGGGAGGAGAGAGAACACTGAAGCTTTCTTT